This T cell receptor (beta chain) was profiled in a study of blood T cells in healthy people across ages. A J-beta primer mix and a sample-barcoded 5' primer were used in a second PCR of roughly 6 to 12 cycles. TCRdb re-derived calls from the 5' RACE reads in MiXCR, one entry per CDR3 protein. This sample has under 850,000 distinct CDR3 sequences; about 36% occur once, and the top ten carry 10% to 15%. Looked up from germline, CDR1 is SGDLS and CDR2 is YYNGEE. The V segment lost 4 bases and the J segment 7 bases; nucleotides outside the gene matches: 8. The CDR3 extends over 15 amino acids. The J gene is TRBJ1-4, the V gene TRBV9, with 9 nucleotides matching TRBD1. This clonotype was sampled from a man aged 18-30 years in good health. The sequenced sample was blood. CDR3 residues: CASSPGTGSSEKLFF. DNA for the CDR3: TGTGCCAGCAGCCCCGGGACAGGGTCCTCTGAAAAACTGTTTTTT.